The clone carrying this TCR beta chain was seen a single time. The antigen is undetermined. A multiplex PCR was run with 60 Vbeta primers and 13 Jbeta primers. TCRdb keeps only in-frame clones here, not all; method: immunoSEQ multiplex PCR. The data hold about 160,000 clones, with 82% observed a single time. The CDR3 is made up of 14 amino acids. CDR1 is SNHLY, CDR2 FYNNEI, per germline. Trimming shortened V by 8 bases and J by 11 bases, and 24 bases separated the two germline ends. The source of the sample is a study of cytomegalovirus exposure and HLA in healthy donors. As for the study in general: As released early, the data held roughly 85 million unique TCRs from HLA-typed donors.

Study-wide results and caveats: There were some V segments, including TRBV6-2 and TRBV6-3, excluded as indistinguishable.

Sequenced sample: PBMCs. This receptor was identified in a male donor in good health and CMV-seropositive. The chain has TRBV2 and TRBJ2-5, with D tentatively TRBD2 (6 bases). CDR3 sequence (DNA): TGTGCCAGCTCGAAACAGGATATTACGGGGGAGCAGTACTTC. Protein product: CASSKQDITGEQYF.